The clone carrying this TCR beta chain appeared a few times. What it binds is unknown. Germline assignment: CDR1 LNHDA and CDR2 SQIVND (reference sequence). V dropped 7 bases and J dropped 1; count of bases not matched to a gene: 4. The CDR3 loop spans 14 amino acids. Amplified TCR beta CDR3 regions derived from RNA transcripts. HTBI primers were used for first-round RT-PCR of the TCR CDR3. TCRdb called the multiplex PCR reads again in MiXCR, with one record for every CDR3 protein. The data hold 560,000 or so distinct CDR3 sequences, with about half observed a single time. Uncontrolled infection, other autoimmune disease, pregnancy or lactation disqualified patients from enrolment. Thyroid ultrasound, orbital computed tomography, clinical symptoms, and serum thyroxine and TRAb underpinned diagnoses. The data were obtained in a study of T cells in Graves' hyperthyroidism and ophthalmopathy. General observations from the study: Ophthalmopathy was identified by the model a median about 6.8 months ahead of onset.

The sequence was collected from a young woman with Graves' hyperthyroidism. The chain is built from TRBV19 and TRBJ1-1, with 9 bases aligning to TRBD1. Sequenced input: peripheral blood or thyroid tissue (not recorded which). The CDR3 loop is CASIRGQGNTEAFF. The CDR3 coding sequence is TGTGCCAGTATACGGGGACAGGGGAACACTGAAGCTTTCTTT.